These 18 T cell receptor beta chains share one sample of origin, sequenced in a study of T cell repertoires in cytomegalovirus infection. From the reads, TCRdb called clonotypes with MiXCR, one entry per CDR3 protein. The data hold some 450,000 distinct CDR3 sequences, with approximately 33% observed a single time. The source material was PBMCs. These receptors were obtained from a human donor in good health (CMV status not recorded). Some clones in this sample may be carry-over from other donors' samples.

This clonotype was counted at least ten times. The chain links TRBV7-2 to TRBJ2-1; no firm D call. Germline V gene data show CDR1 as SGHTA and CDR2 as FQGNSA. The V and J ends lost 3 bases and 0 bases respectively, with 15 bases between them. The CDR3 is 17 residues long. The CDR3 region has the DNA TGTGCCAGCAGCTTTAGAGGAGTTCCTAGCTCCTACAATGAGCAGTTCTTC. Translation: CASSFRGVPSSYNEQFF.

Comments on this clonotype: A read error is likely, as this CDR3 ends without the conserved phenylalanine or tryptophan. The chain combines TRBV11-2 with TRBJ1-4, with D tentatively TRBD1 (6 bases). V was shortened by 2 bases and J by 8 bases, with 15 bases between the two germline ends. CDR1 is SGHAT, CDR2 FQNNGV, per germline. The CDR3 extends over 15 amino acids. Here the CDR3 reads CASSLSGALGEKLFL. DNA for the CDR3: TGTGCCAGCAGCTTATCAGGGGCTCTGGGAGAAAAACTGTTTTTG.

This clonotype was observed once. The V and J genes are TRBV4-1 and TRBJ2-1; 10 bases fit TRBD2. V shed 1 base and J 8 bases; nucleotides not matched to a gene: 17. This CDR3 spans 19 amino acids. Germline lookup yields CDR1 MGHRA and CDR2 YSYEKL. The CDR3 nucleotides read TGCGCCAGCAGCCAAGGAGCGGGGGGGCCAATGGGGGCGCAATATGAGCAGTTCTTC. It translates to CASSQGAGGPMGAQYEQFF.

This chain joins TRBV20-1 and TRBJ1-5; no definite D call. Deletions cut 2 bases from V and 5 bases from J, with 13 bases between. This CDR3 spans 14 amino acids. Germline V gene sequence: CDR1 DFQATT, CDR2 SNEGSKA (reference sequence). In DNA form, the CDR3 reads TGCAGTGCTAGAAAGGGTCCAAGCCATCAGCCCCAGCATTTT. Its protein is CSARKGPSHQPQHF.

V is TRBV6-5 and J is TRBJ1-6, with unresolved D. The CDR3 totals 16 residues. V gave up 2 bases and J gave up 8 bases, with 16 bases separating them. Germline CDR1 is MNHEY and CDR2 is SVGAGI. The CDR3 loop is CASSYVAPQPDSPLHF. The CDR3 DNA sequence: TGTGCCAGCAGTTACGTCGCCCCCCAGCCGGATTCACCCCTCCACTTT.

This chain links TRBV6-6 with TRBJ1-6; a possible D gene is TRBD1 (5 bases). Germline lookup yields CDR1 MNHNY and CDR2 SVGAGI (reference sequence). Trimming pared 0 bases from V and 3 bases from J, leaving 15 bases between. The CDR3 length is 18 residues. For the CDR3, the DNA is TGTGCCAGCAGTTACTCATTCGGGGGTTTAGACTATAATTCACCCCTCCACTTT. The encoded protein is CASSYSFGGLDYNSPLHF.

Regarding this clonotype: One junction end does not reproduce the germline sequence, and a read error may be involved. J is TRBJ1-6 and V is TRBV6-6; 7 positions agree with TRBD1. The CDR3 contains 15 residues. Germline CDR1 reads MNHNY; CDR2 reads SVGAGI (reference sequence). The CDR3 DNA follows: TGTGCCAGCAGTGGGAGGGGGCGAGGGGATTCACCCCTCCCCTTT. This gives the protein CASSGRGRGDSPLPF.

The chain employs TRBV28 and TRBJ1-1, with 11 bases matching TRBD1. This CDR3 is built from 15 residues. V gave up 11 bases and J gave up 1 base; unmatched junction bases: 9. The germline V gene has CDR1 MDHEN and CDR2 SYDVKM. The CDR3 DNA is TGTGCCCGCTCCCGGGACAGGGGGAGGAACACTGAAGCTTTCTTT. Its protein is CARSRDRGRNTEAFF.

This clonotype has a count of ten or more. The gene calls are TRBV4-3 and TRBJ2-4; perhaps TRBD1 as D (6 bases). V lost 2 bases, J lost 9 bases, and 14 bases lay in between. The CDR3 extends over 14 amino acids. The germline gives CDR1 LGHNA, CDR2 YSLEER. This CDR3 is CASSQTQGLGIQYF. CDR3 nucleotides: TGCGCCAGCAGCCAAACACAGGGTCTTGGCATTCAGTACTTC.

To note about this clonotype: The germline gene is not matched at one end of the junction; a read error may be the cause. The chain carries TRBV4-1 and TRBJ1-3, with no clear D. CDR3 length equals 15 residues. CDR1 is MGHRA and CDR2 is YSYEKL in the germline V gene. CDR3 sequence (DNA): TGTGCCAGCAGCCAAGTTGGTGTCTCTGGAAACACCATATATTTT. As protein: CASSQVGVSGNTIYF.

This clonotype showed up many times. The chain combines TRBV7-2 with TRBJ2-7, with 9 bases fitting TRBD2. Unmatched junction bases numbered 4, after V lost 5 bases and J lost 2 bases. Germline lookup yields CDR1 SGHTA and CDR2 FQGNSA. This CDR3 spans 14 amino acids. The CDR3 nucleotides read TGTGCCAGCAGCGAGCGGGGGGCCACCTACGAGCAGTACTTC. Its protein product is CASSERGATYEQYF.

This clonotype has a handful of counts. This chain joins TRBV5-6 and TRBJ1-2; 8 bases match TRBD1. Germline V lookup: CDR1 SGHDT, CDR2 YYEEEE. With 2 bases clipped from V and 6 bases from J, the junction kept 6 bases outside the gene matches. The CDR3 runs to 14 residues. DNA of the CDR3: TGTGCCAGCAGCTTCATGACAGGGGCCCATGGCTACACCTTC. Translation gives CASSFMTGAHGYTF.

This clonotype occurred a few times. The chain's CDR3 is CASSLDRGFEAFF. The CDR3 DNA is TGTGCCAGCAGCCTCGACAGGGGTTTTGAAGCTTTCTTT. The V gene is TRBV5-6, the J gene TRBJ1-1, with TRBD1 matching 8 bases. Germline-derived CDR1 and CDR2 are SGHDT and YYEEEE. With 4 bases clipped from V and 7 bases from J, the junction kept 6 bases outside the gene matches. This CDR3 contains 13 residues.

This clonotype was counted at least ten times. The CDR3 loop is CASSQETATEAFF. CDR3 nucleotides: TGCGCCAGCAGCCAAGAGACAGCAACAGAAGCTTTCTTT. The chain couples TRBV4-1 to TRBJ1-1; tentatively, D is TRBD1 (5 bases). CDR1 is MGHRA and CDR2 is YSYEKL in the germline V gene. V gave up 0 bases and J gave up 8 bases, with 10 bases separating them. This CDR3 has 13 residues.

This clonotype came up a few times. J is TRBJ2-2 and V is TRBV29-1, with TRBD2 identical over 10 bases. The CDR3 totals 16 residues. V lost 4 bases to trimming and J lost 1 base; unmatched junction nucleotides: 6. The germline gives CDR1 SQVTM, CDR2 ANQGSEA. CDR3 in DNA: TGCAGCGTTGTTCCTAGCGGGGGCCTGAACACCGGGGAGCTGTTTTTT. Amino acid sequence: CSVVPSGGLNTGELFF.

This clonotype was seen more than once but under ten times. The chain carries TRBV4-1 and TRBJ2-7, with 10 bases lining up with TRBD2. The CDR3 is 17 residues long. The ends lost 1 base at V and 3 bases at J; junction bases unmatched: 9. Germline V gene sequence: CDR1 MGHRA, CDR2 YSYEKL. CDR3 nucleotides: TGCGCCAGCAGCCAAGCGGTCGGAGCGGGGGGGCTCTACGAGCAGTACTTC. It yields the protein CASSQAVGAGGLYEQYF.

This clonotype was seen a few times. The chain couples TRBV6-2 or TRBV6-3 to TRBJ2-7; 7 bases line up with TRBD1. CDR1 is MNHEY, CDR2 SVGEGT, per germline. V lost 7 bases to trimming and J lost 7 bases; unmatched junction nucleotides: 16. The CDR3 is 15 residues long. The CDR3: CASTPLGQDSGEQYF. In DNA form, the CDR3 reads TGTGCCAGCACACCGTTAGGACAGGACTCCGGGGAGCAGTACTTC.

In its sample, this clonotype was seen many times. V is TRBV7-2 and J is TRBJ2-5, with 7 bases fitting TRBD1. CDR1 is SGHTA and CDR2 is FQGNSA in the germline V gene. CDR3 length: 15 residues. V lost 1 base and J lost 5; bases outside the gene matches: 7. The CDR3 coding sequence is TGTGCCAGCAGCTTAGGCAGGGGGACGAGCGAGACCCAGTACTTC. Translation: CASSLGRGTSETQYF.